The 29 T cell receptor beta chains reported below all come from one sample, sequenced in a study of cytomegalovirus exposure and HLA in healthy donors. PCR employed 60 Vbeta and 13 Jbeta primers. This table comes from immunoSEQ multiplex PCR, and its TCRdb copy is limited to in-frame clones, with some not included. Of about 160,000 clones in the sample, roughly 78% were seen once. The material sequenced was PBMCs. The source of these receptors is a woman aged 40-49 years in good health and CMV-seronegative.

In its sample, this clone was seen a few times. The chain has TRBV7-2 and TRBJ2-1; D may be TRBD1 (6 bases). Germline V gene sequence: CDR1 SGHTA, CDR2 FQGNSA. The CDR3 loop spans 13 amino acids. V was cut by 4 bases and J by 11 bases, with 15 bases left in between. The CDR3 coding sequence is TGTGCCAGCAGCTCGACGCCCACAGGGAAGCAGTTCTTC. Protein: CASSSTPTGKQFF.

The chain uses TRBV29-1 and TRBJ2-2; 9 bases match TRBD1. The CDR3 has 16 residues. V shed 0 bases, J shed 8 bases, and the junction held 10 bases outside the gene matches. Per the germline V gene, CDR1 is SQVTM and CDR2 is ANQGSEA. In DNA form, the CDR3 reads TGCAGCGTTGAAGATTCCGGGACAGGGAATACGGGGGAGCTGTTTTTT. Its protein is CSVEDSGTGNTGELFF.

This clone was recorded a few times. This chain joins TRBV4-1 and TRBJ2-2; a weak D match, TRBD2 (5 bases). Trimming took off 3 bases at V and 6 bases at J, with 14 bases between the two ends. The germline V gene has CDR1 MGHRA and CDR2 YSYEKL. This CDR3 spans 15 amino acids. CDR3 in amino acids: CASSHSKGDAGELFF. CDR3 nucleotide sequence: TGCGCCAGCAGCCATTCGAAGGGAGACGCCGGGGAGCTGTTTTTT.

The chain has TRBV2 and TRBJ1-2; D perhaps matches TRBD1 (6 bases). V gave up 7 bases and J gave up 8 bases, with 17 bases separating them. Germline CDR1 reads SNHLY; CDR2 reads FYNNEI. The CDR3 contains 13 residues. The CDR3 protein is CASTWGLLMGYTF. The CDR3 nucleotides read TGTGCCAGCACGTGGGGGCTGTTAATGGGCTACACCTTC.

This sequence joins TRBV28 and TRBJ2-5, with TRBD1 as a possible D gene (5 bases). The V and J ends lost 6 bases and 7 bases respectively, with 12 bases between them. CDR1 and CDR2 from the germline V gene are MDHEN and SYDVKM. The CDR3 runs 12 residues. The CDR3 loop reads CASSSYQGTQYF. DNA of the CDR3: TGTGCCAGCAGCTCCTACCAGGGGACCCAGTACTTC.

The CDR3 sequence: CASSQNRGIGYTF. The CDR3 bases are TGCGCCAGCAGCCAAAACAGGGGGATCGGCTACACCTTC. V and J are TRBV5-1 and TRBJ1-2; 8 bases match TRBD1. This CDR3 region has 13 residues. V was clipped by 4 bases and J by 8 bases; unmatched bases: 7. The germline CDR1 and CDR2 sequences are SGHRS and YFSETQ.

The gene calls are TRBV28 and TRBJ2-5; no clear D. Trimming shortened V by 10 bases and J by 1 base, and 13 bases separated the two germline ends. CDR1 is MDHEN, CDR2 SYDVKM, per germline. This CDR3 contains 13 residues. The CDR3 loop reads CAKFWAVQETQYF. CDR3 nucleotides: TGTGCCAAATTCTGGGCAGTCCAAGAGACCCAGTACTTC. Using reference TRBV28 and TRBJ2-5 for the parts outside the CDR3, the full variable domain is DVKVTQSSRYLVKRTGEKVFLECVQDMDHENMFWYRQDPGLGLRLIYFSYDVKMKEKGDIPEGYSVSREKKERFSLILESASTNQTSMYLCAKFWAVQETQYFGPGTRLLVL.

The chain joins TRBV18 to TRBJ1-1; D not certain. This CDR3 comprises 15 residues. Germline V lookup: CDR1 KGHSH, CDR2 LQKENI. Trimming stripped 0 bases from V and 0 bases from J, with 8 bases between. As DNA, the CDR3 is TGTGCCAGCTCACCACCACCGGGGATGAACACTGAAGCTTTCTTT. Translated, it gives CASSPPPGMNTEAFF.

As for this clone: Other DNA variants within this sample encode the same CDR3. J is TRBJ2-2 and V is TRBV9, with D possibly matching TRBD2 (5 bases). Trimming took off 0 bases at V and 4 bases at J, with 10 bases between the two ends. This CDR3 has 15 residues. CDR1 and CDR2 from the germline V gene are SGDLS and YYNGEE. In DNA form, the CDR3 reads TGTGCCAGCAGCGTAGGGGCTGGGAGCACCGGGGAGCTGTTTTTT. Translation gives CASSVGAGSTGELFF. Together with reference TRBV9 and TRBJ2-2, the CDR3 gives the full variable domain: DSGVTQTPKHLITATGQRVTLRCSPRSGDLSVYWYQQSLDQGLQFLIQYYNGEERAKGNILERFSAQQFPDLHSELNLSSLELGDSALYFCASSVGAGSTGELFFGEGSRLTVL.

The chain employs TRBV7-9 and TRBJ2-7; D is undetermined. The CDR3 runs to 15 residues. Germline CDR1 SEHNR, CDR2 FQNEAQ (reference sequence). V lost 5 bases and J 3 bases, leaving 17 bases between the germline ends. CDR3 in amino acids: CASSPTAGLGYEQYF. In DNA form, the CDR3 reads TGTGCCAGCAGCCCGACCGCTGGGCTGGGCTACGAGCAGTACTTC.

This clone appeared a few times. The chain uses TRBV20-1 and TRBJ1-2; maybe TRBD1 (5 bases). CDR1 is DFQATT, CDR2 SNEGSKA, per germline (reference sequence). This CDR3 comprises 11 residues. The germline V and J ends were trimmed by 3 bases and 3 bases, with 5 bases remaining between them. CDR3 amino acids: CSASRDYGYTF. CDR3 coding DNA: TGCAGTGCTAGCAGGGACTATGGCTACACCTTC.

This clone showed up just once. The chain has TRBV27 and TRBJ2-6, with D possibly matching TRBD2 (5 bases). The germline gives CDR1 MNHEY, CDR2 SMNVEV (reference sequence). V was cut by 10 bases and J by 2 bases, with 12 bases left in between. The CDR3 covers 14 residues. CDR3 nucleotides: TGTGCCACCCTCTTGAGGGCTGGGGCCAACGTCCTGACTTTC. Protein: CATLLRAGANVLTF.

The rearrangement links TRBV5-1 to TRBJ2-2; 7 positions agree with TRBD1. Germline values: CDR1 SGHRS, CDR2 YFSETQ. CDR3 length equals 15 residues. V shed 6 bases, J shed 7 bases, and the junction held 12 bases outside the gene matches. CDR3 bases: TGCGCCAGCAACTACGACAGGGAATCCCTCGGGGAGCTGTTTTTT. Amino acids: CASNYDRESLGELFF.

This clone was counted a few times. The J gene is TRBJ1-6, the V gene TRBV6-6, with a possible D match to TRBD1 (5 bases). V was clipped by 7 bases and J by 10 bases, with 23 bases between them. Germline CDR1 reads MNHNY; CDR2 reads SVGAGI (reference sequence). The CDR3 is made up of 16 amino acids. CDR3 sequence: CASKYDKAPGGSPLHF. The DNA for the CDR3 is TGTGCCAGCAAATACGACAAGGCACCGGGGGGGTCACCCCTCCACTTT.

This clone was counted only a few times. This chain uses TRBV19 with TRBJ2-3; D possibly corresponds to TRBD1 (6 bases). Germline values: CDR1 LNHDA, CDR2 SQIVND (reference sequence). This CDR3 has 15 amino acids. Trimming removed 5 bases from V and 1 base from J, with 13 bases in between. CDR3: CASSPRGRGTDTQYF. The DNA for the CDR3 is TGTGCCAGTAGTCCAAGGGGGAGAGGCACAGATACGCAGTATTTT.

This chain joins TRBV2 and TRBJ1-2; D possibly corresponds to TRBD1 (6 bases). In germline, CDR1 is SNHLY, CDR2 FYNNEI. V shed 0 bases and J shed 0 bases, with 17 bases lying between them. This CDR3 has 18 residues. CDR3 sequence reads: CASSEAFRQADSNYGYTF. Here the CDR3 DNA reads TGTGCCAGCAGTGAAGCGTTTCGACAGGCCGATTCTAACTATGGCTACACCTTC.

The gene calls are TRBV6-5 and TRBJ1-2, with a weak D call TRBD1 (6 bases). The V end was cut by 5 bases, the J end by 0 bases, with 13 bases between. This CDR3 contains 15 residues. Per germline, CDR1 MNHEY and CDR2 SVGAGI. The CDR3 DNA sequence: TGTGCCAGCAGTCCACAGGGTTGGACTAACTATGGCTACACCTTC. Translated, it gives CASSPQGWTNYGYTF.

The rearrangement links TRBV6-1 to TRBJ1-1; 7 bases line up with TRBD1. The CDR3 has 13 amino acids. Germline trimming cut 7 bases from V and 1 base from J; bases unmatched to any gene: 3. Per the germline V gene, CDR1 is MNHNS and CDR2 is SASEGT. CDR3 in amino acids: CASTGQPNTEAFF. The CDR3 bases are TGTGCCAGCACGGGACAGCCGAACACTGAAGCTTTCTTT.

V and J are TRBV2 and TRBJ2-7; tentatively, D is TRBD2 (6 bases). Germline V lookup: CDR1 SNHLY, CDR2 FYNNEI. This CDR3 spans 14 amino acids. V was shortened by 4 bases and J by 2 bases, with 12 bases between the two germline ends. CDR3 loop: CASSAGTATYEQYF. The CDR3 DNA follows: TGTGCCAGCAGTGCCGGGACTGCTACCTACGAGCAGTACTTC.

The chain uses TRBV7-2 and TRBJ2-1, with TRBD2 as a possible D gene (5 bases). Germline CDR1 reads SGHTA; CDR2 reads FQGNSA. Trimming took 6 bases from V and 0 from J, leaving 15 bases between them. The CDR3 consists of 16 residues. The CDR3 reads CASSPSGYNSYNEQFF. As DNA, the CDR3 is TGTGCCAGCAGTCCAAGCGGCTATAACTCCTACAATGAGCAGTTCTTC.

This chain links TRBV27 with TRBJ2-2, with D tentatively TRBD1 (6 bases). Germline lookup yields CDR1 MNHEY and CDR2 SMNVEV (reference sequence). This CDR3 has 14 residues. V gave up 6 bases and J gave up 3 bases, with 11 bases separating them. The CDR3 DNA reads TGTGCCAGCAGGGGCAGGGGATACACCGGGGAGCTGTTTTTT. It yields the protein CASRGRGYTGELFF.

This sequence joins TRBV7-9 and TRBJ1-1; possibly TRBD1 for D (5 bases). V was trimmed by 5 bases and J by 3 bases, leaving 7 bases between them. The CDR3 contains 12 residues. Looked up from germline, CDR1 is SEHNR and CDR2 is FQNEAQ (reference sequence). The CDR3 DNA sequence: TGTGCCAGCAGCCCAGGGTACACTGAAGCTTTCTTT. It translates to CASSPGYTEAFF.

The genes are TRBV6-4 and TRBJ2-2; D is possibly TRBD2 (7 bases). V lost 6 bases and J lost 6, with 20 bases in between. CDR3 length: 16 residues. Germline V gives CDR1 MRHNA, CDR2 SNTAGT. The CDR3 spells CASRRNRTRGSGELFF. The CDR3 bases are TGTGCCAGCAGGCGAAACCGGACTAGGGGGTCCGGGGAGCTGTTTTTT.

V usage is TRBV19 and J usage is TRBJ2-7, with D tentatively TRBD1 (6 bases). Germline assignment: CDR1 LNHDA and CDR2 SQIVND (reference sequence). The CDR3 covers 15 residues. With 5 bases removed from V and 0 bases from J, the gap between germline ends came to 14 bases. For the CDR3, the DNA is TGTGCCAGTAGTGTACAGGGATCGCTCTCCTACGAGCAGTACTTC. Translating it yields CASSVQGSLSYEQYF.

The chain has TRBV20-1 and TRBJ2-7; no firm D call. This CDR3 is 11 amino acids long. Germline V gene data show CDR1 as DFQATT and CDR2 as SNEGSKA (reference sequence). The ends were cut back, 3 bases at V and 3 bases at J, with 6 bases in the middle. The CDR3 DNA sequence: TGCAGTGCTAGTAGAAACTACGAGCAGTACTTC. The encoded protein is CSASRNYEQYF.

This clone was seen just once. This rearrangement joins TRBV5-1 to TRBJ2-5; 10 bases match TRBD1. The assigned J gene may be wrong: the sequence end matches TRBJ2-7 better. Germline CDR1 is SGHRS and CDR2 is YFSETQ. The CDR3 runs 15 residues. The CDR3 nucleotides are TGCGCCAGCAGCTGGACAGGGGGGAGCTCCTACGAGCAGTACTTC. It specifies CASSWTGGSSYEQYF.

The chain links TRBV5-1 to TRBJ2-2; 9 bases are shared with TRBD1. Germline assignment: CDR1 SGHRS and CDR2 YFSETQ. The CDR3 spans 16 residues. Trimming at V came to 0 bases and at J to 0 bases, leaving 0 bases not matched to a gene. The CDR3 DNA follows: TGCGCCAGCAGCTTGGGGGACAGGGCGAACACCGGGGAGCTGTTTTTT. It is translated as CASSLGDRANTGELFF.

V gene TRBV6-5 combines with J gene TRBJ1-2, with D perhaps TRBD1 (6 bases). From germline, CDR1 is MNHEY and CDR2 SVGAGI. The CDR3 runs to 13 residues. The V and J ends lost 0 bases and 8 bases respectively, with 10 bases between them. The CDR3 DNA reads TGTGCCAGCAGTTACTCCGGACAGAAAGGCTACACCTTC. Translated, it gives CASSYSGQKGYTF.

The chain combines TRBV5-1 with TRBJ1-3; TRBD1 matches at 8 bases. With 4 bases clipped from V and 8 bases from J, the junction kept 8 bases outside the gene matches. The CDR3 is made up of 14 amino acids. CDR1 is SGHRS, CDR2 YFSETQ, per germline. This CDR3 is CASSLDRVWDTIYF. Written as DNA, the CDR3 is TGCGCCAGCAGCCTGGACAGGGTTTGGGACACCATATATTTT.